Listed here are 8 T cell receptor beta chains from one sample, sequenced in a study of blood T cell repertoires in COVID-19. Profiled with immunoSEQ multiplex PCR; TCRdb holds only in-frame clones, not every one. This sample has nearly 250,000 clones, with about 82% found just once. Sequenced sample: PBMCs or T cells enriched from blood (not recorded which). These TCRs come from a woman between 50 and 59 years old who had recovered from COVID-19.

V and J are TRBV2 and TRBJ2-3, with a tentative D call TRBD2 (5 bases). Germline CDR1 reads SNHLY; CDR2 reads FYNNEI. The V gene lost 5 bases and the J gene lost 3 bases, with 6 bases spanning the gap. The CDR3 contains 12 residues. The CDR3 coding sequence is TGTGCCAGCAGTCCGGGGACAGATACGCAGTATTTT. Translating gives CASSPGTDTQYF.

The J gene is TRBJ2-7, the V gene TRBV30; no reliable D call. V was trimmed by 2 bases and J by 4 bases, leaving 9 bases between them. Per the germline V gene, CDR1 is GTSNPN and CDR2 is SVGIG (reference sequence). This CDR3 contains 12 residues. This chain's CDR3 is CAWSRVRYEQYF. Here the CDR3 DNA reads TGTGCCTGGAGTCGGGTGAGGTACGAGCAGTACTTC. Supplemented by reference TRBV30 and TRBJ2-7, the full variable domain reads SQTIHQWPATLVQPVGSPLSLECTVEGTSNPNLYWYRQAAGRGLQLLFYSVGIGQISSEVPQNLSASRPQDRQFILSSKKLLLSDSGFYLCAWSRVRYEQYFGPGTRLTVT.

The chain employs TRBV15 and TRBJ2-5; D might be TRBD2 (6 bases). Germline V gene lookup returns CDR1 LNHNV and CDR2 YYDKDF (reference sequence). This CDR3 has 13 residues. The ends were cut back, 10 bases at V and 5 bases at J, with 17 bases in the middle. CDR3 coding DNA: TGTGCCAGCCGGGACTCCTTGTTGGAGACCCAGTACTTC. It codes for CASRDSLLETQYF.

The genes are TRBV19 and TRBJ2-1; maybe TRBD2 (5 bases). The CDR3 runs 13 residues. Trimming removed 5 bases at V and 3 bases at J, with 8 bases between. Germline CDR1 and CDR2: LNHDA and SQIVND (reference sequence). The CDR3 here is CASSFRGYNEQFF. The CDR3 DNA follows: TGTGCCAGTAGTTTCCGGGGCTACAATGAGCAGTTCTTC.

The rearrangement uses TRBV5-4 and TRBJ2-4, with D unclear. The CDR3 covers 15 residues. The V gene's germline CDR1 is SGHNT and CDR2 YYREEE (reference sequence). The V gene lost 4 bases and the J gene lost 7 bases, with 18 bases spanning the gap. The CDR3 protein is CASSTTYGARNIQYF. CDR3 bases: TGTGCCAGCAGCACTACCTATGGCGCAAGGAACATTCAGTACTTC. The full variable domain, its missing parts supplied by reference TRBV5-4 and TRBJ2-4, is ETGVTQSPTHLIKTRGQQVTLRCSSQSGHNTVSWYQQALGQGPQFIFQYYREEENGRGNFPPRFSGLQFPNYSSELNVNALELDDSALYLCASSTTYGARNIQYFGAGTRLSVL.

CDR3 coding DNA: TGTGCCACCAGGGCAGGGTCGGACTATGGCTACACCTTC. Its protein product is CATRAGSDYGYTF. The chain links TRBV2 to TRBJ1-2, with D tentatively TRBD1 (5 bases). Trimming stripped 10 bases from V and 3 bases from J, with 15 bases between. The CDR3 consists of 13 residues. Germline V gene sequence: CDR1 SNHLY, CDR2 FYNNEI.

The chain carries TRBV30 and TRBJ1-2; a possible D gene is TRBD1 (6 bases). Germline assignment: CDR1 GTSNPN and CDR2 SVGIG (reference sequence). Trimming left V 0 bases short and J 5 bases short, with 10 bases between. The CDR3 runs 13 residues. The CDR3 loop reads CAWSVQGFYGYTF. DNA of the CDR3: TGTGCCTGGAGTGTTCAGGGGTTTTATGGCTACACCTTC.

The chain combines TRBV2 with TRBJ1-1, with TRBD1 matching 10 bases. V gave up 8 bases and J gave up 3 bases; unmatched junction bases: 12. The CDR3 totals 16 residues. CDR1 and CDR2 from the germline V gene are SNHLY and FYNNEI. This CDR3 reads CASGDRDRGVYTEAFF. The CDR3 DNA reads TGTGCCAGCGGAGACCGGGACAGGGGTGTGTACACTGAAGCTTTCTTT. Variable domain in full (rest from reference TRBV2 and TRBJ1-1): EPEVTQTPSHQVTQMGQEVILRCVPISNHLYFYWYRQILGQKVEFLVSFYNNEISEKSEIFDDQFSVERPDGSNFTLKIRSTKLEDSAMYFCASGDRDRGVYTEAFFGQGTRLTVV.